This T cell receptor (beta chain) was captured in a study of CD8 T cells in Susac syndrome. The CDR3 consists of 18 residues. Trimming left V 0 bases short and J 1 base short, with 18 bases between. Germline CDR1 reads MDHEN; CDR2 reads SYDVKM. A quantity of about 0.45 to 1 ug RNA underwent reverse transcription using random hexamers. TCRdb re-called the immunoSEQ multiplex PCR reads through MiXCR, storing one row per CDR3 protein. The table has a few hundred thousand distinct CDR3 sequences, around 93% seen once. TEMRA cells were FACS-enriched, with CD8+ and CD4+ T cells isolated negatively. This receptor was obtained from a human donor with multiple sclerosis. Sequencing was done on a sample of CD4+ T cells from PBMCs. V gene TRBV28 combines with J gene TRBJ1-1; possibly TRBD1 for D (6 bases). The CDR3 DNA follows: TGTGCCAGCAGTTTATGGCCGCCAGGAAAGGGACAGAACACTGAAGCTTTCTTT. It is translated as CASSLWPPGKGQNTEAFF.